The 26 T cell receptor beta chains reported below all come from one sample, sequenced in a study of blood T cells in healthy people across ages. A J-beta primer mix and a sample-barcoded 5' primer were used in a second PCR of roughly 7 to 12 cycles. MiXCR was run by TCRdb on the 5' RACE reads, yielding one entry per CDR3 protein. The sample consists of approximately 1.5 million distinct CDR3 sequences, about 31% of them appearing once. The specimen sequenced was blood. The origin of the receptors is a woman between 25 and 40 years old in good health.

The rearrangement uses TRBV20-1 and TRBJ2-5; a possible D gene is TRBD1 (6 bases). The assigned J gene may be wrong: the sequence end matches TRBJ2-7 better. The CDR3 totals 13 residues. CDR1 is DFQATT, CDR2 SNEGSKA, per germline (reference sequence). The CDR3 loop reads CSARLSQGGEQYF. The CDR3 bases are TGCAGTGCTAGGCTCTCACAGGGTGGCGAGCAGTACTTC.

This clonotype occurred a few times. The chain joins TRBV28 to TRBJ2-1, with TRBD2 matching 10 bases. J was trimmed by 5 bases and V by 7 bases; bases with no gene match: 5. There are 14 residues in the CDR3. CDR1 is MDHEN and CDR2 is SYDVKM in the germline V gene. The DNA of the CDR3 is TGTGCCAGCACCTTCCTAGCGGGAGACAATGAGCAGTTCTTC. Its translation is CASTFLAGDNEQFF.

This chain uses TRBV20-1 with TRBJ2-6, with TRBD1 identical over 7 bases. The CDR3 length is 14 residues. The V gene end was trimmed by 5 bases and the J gene end by 2 bases; junction bases not matched to a gene: 3. Germline CDR1 reads DFQATT; CDR2 reads SNEGSKA (reference sequence). The CDR3, as DNA: TGCAGTGCTCTCACAGGGGCTGGGGCCAACGTCCTGACTTTC. Amino acid sequence: CSALTGAGANVLTF.

V gene TRBV28 combines with J gene TRBJ2-5; D gene uncertain. This CDR3 is built from 14 residues. The V end was cut by 8 bases, the J end by 5 bases, with 18 bases between. CDR1 and CDR2 from the germline V gene are MDHEN and SYDVKM. CDR3 residues: CASYKADLDETQYF. The DNA of the CDR3 is TGTGCCAGCTACAAAGCAGACTTGGATGAGACCCAGTACTTC.

This rearrangement joins TRBV10-3 to TRBJ1-1; D is uncertain. The CDR3 length is 11 residues. The V end lost 0 bases, the J end lost 11 bases, and 7 bases lay between the germline ends. CDR1 and CDR2 from the germline V gene are ENHRY and SYGVKD. CDR3 residues: CAISESTLAFF. The DNA of the CDR3 is TGTGCCATCAGTGAGTCGACGCTGGCTTTCTTT.

This clonotype appeared a few times. The CDR3 DNA reads TGTGCCAGCAGCTTAGAACTGAGCTTGAACACTGAAGCTTTCTTT. This encodes CASSLELSLNTEAFF. The chain recombines TRBV11-2 with TRBJ1-1, with D unclear. Trimming took 0 bases from V and 0 from J, leaving 8 bases between them. The CDR3 runs to 15 residues. From germline, CDR1 is SGHAT and CDR2 FQNNGV.

The V gene is TRBV19, the J gene TRBJ2-6, with D perhaps TRBD1 (6 bases). CDR1 is LNHDA and CDR2 is SQIVND in the germline V gene (reference sequence). V dropped 11 bases and J dropped 2 bases, with 10 bases sitting between them. CDR3 length: 13 residues. Written as DNA, the CDR3 is TGTGCCGCGAGGGGGACTGGGGCCAACGTCCTGACTTTC. This gives the protein CAARGTGANVLTF.

Comments on this clonotype: A much larger clone differs from this one at a single base, so this may be a read error. V is TRBV2 and J is TRBJ2-7; D is unresolved. V shed 6 bases and J shed 3 bases, with 6 bases lying between them. This CDR3 is 11 amino acids long. CDR1 and CDR2 from the germline V gene are SNHLY and FYNNEI. CDR3 nucleotide sequence: TGTGCCAGCAGGGGGAACTACGAGCAGTACTTC. Its translation is CASRGNYEQYF.

The chain employs TRBV5-6 and TRBJ1-2; D is possibly TRBD1 (6 bases). This CDR3 spans 18 amino acids. Trimming shortened V by 4 bases and J by 4 bases, and 26 bases separated the two germline ends. CDR1 and CDR2 (germline): SGHDT, YYEEEE. The CDR3 sequence is CASSPLDRIPTSSYGYTF. CDR3 sequence (DNA): TGTGCCAGCAGCCCTCTGGACAGAATCCCAACGTCGTCCTATGGCTACACCTTC.

This clonotype was seen just once. A read error may account for a junction end that differs from germline. The chain uses TRBV20-1 and TRBJ2-2; D not certain. Germline assignment: CDR1 DFQATT and CDR2 SNEGSKA (reference sequence). CDR3 length: 13 residues. The CDR3 sequence: CSARDPNSGELFF. In nucleotides, the CDR3 is TGCAGCGCTAGAGACCCCAACTCCGGGGAGCTGTTTTTT.

V is TRBV13 and J is TRBJ2-1, with TRBD2 identical over 9 bases. The germline V gene encodes CDR1 PRHDT and CDR2 FYEKMQ (reference sequence). This CDR3 has 17 residues. The J segment lost 1 base and the V segment lost 1 base, leaving 5 bases of the junction unmatched. DNA of the CDR3: TGTGCCAGCAGCTTAGTCCTAGCGGGACGTTCCTACAATGAGCAGTTCTTC. Its protein is CASSLVLAGRSYNEQFF. Supplemented by reference TRBV13 and TRBJ2-1, the full variable domain reads AAGVIQSPRHLIKEKRETATLKCYPIPRHDTVYWYQQGPGQDPQFLISFYEKMQSDKGSIPDRFSAQQFSDYHSELNMSSLELGDSALYFCASSLVLAGRSYNEQFFGPGTRLTVL.

In this sample, this clonotype turned up many times. This chain connects TRBV24-1 to TRBJ2-1, with no clear D. The CDR3 is made up of 12 amino acids. Between the trimmed V and J ends, which lost 1 base and 8 bases, there was a span of 5 bases. CDR1 and CDR2 (germline): KGHDR, SFDVKD. CDR3 loop: CATSDFGDEQFF. DNA of the CDR3: TGTGCCACCAGTGATTTTGGGGATGAGCAGTTCTTC.

This clonotype was detected a few times. An end of the junction does not agree with germline; a read error may underlie this. The chain combines TRBV12-3 or TRBV12-4 with TRBJ2-7; no reliable D call. The CDR3 contains 15 residues. CDR3: CAGSPRSLGLYEQYF. The CDR3 coding sequence is TGTGCCGGCAGTCCACGATCCCTGGGTCTTTACGAGCAGTACTTC.

This clonotype occurred a few times. CDR3 residues: CASSFGSGTIQETQYF. For the CDR3, the DNA is TGCGCCAGCAGCTTCGGTAGCGGAACCATCCAAGAGACCCAGTACTTC. The J gene is TRBJ2-5, the V gene TRBV5-1; possible D gene TRBD2, 6 bases. The V end lost 2 bases, the J end lost 1 base, and 15 bases lay between the germline ends. Germline assignment: CDR1 SGHRS and CDR2 YFSETQ. The CDR3 consists of 16 residues.

The J gene is TRBJ2-7, the V gene TRBV6-1; 7 nucleotides align to TRBD1. Trimming at V came to 5 bases and at J to 3 bases, leaving 13 bases not matched to a gene. Germline loops: CDR1 MNHNS, CDR2 SASEGT. The CDR3 has 16 amino acids. The chain's CDR3 is CASSKVSGQTVYEQYF. CDR3 in DNA: TGTGCCAGCAGTAAGGTTTCGGGACAGACTGTCTACGAGCAGTACTTC.

The CDR3 nucleotides read TGTGCCAGCAGTGCCGACCCAAATTTAGCCAAAAACATTCAGTACTTC. Residues: CASSADPNLAKNIQYF. This rearrangement joins TRBV6-1 to TRBJ2-4; D gene unclear. Between the trimmed V and J ends, which lost 4 bases and 0 bases, there was a span of 13 bases. The germline gives CDR1 MNHNS, CDR2 SASEGT. The CDR3 totals 16 residues.

This clonotype was counted between two and nine times. The genes are TRBV3-1 and TRBJ1-2; D is uncertain. Deletions cut 2 bases from V and 6 bases from J, with 10 bases between. Germline V gene data show CDR1 as LGHDT and CDR2 as YNNKEL (reference sequence). The CDR3 totals 13 residues. In DNA, the CDR3 is TGTGCCAGCAGCCAATCCCCCGGGAATGGCTACACCTTC. Translated: CASSQSPGNGYTF.

V is TRBV4-1 and J is TRBJ2-1, with 12 positions matching TRBD2. The better agreement between TRBJ2-7 and the DNA end casts doubt on the J call. There are 16 residues in the CDR3. Per the germline V gene, CDR1 is MGHRA and CDR2 is YSYEKL. DNA of the CDR3: TGCGCCAGCAGCCAACTGCCTAGCGGGGGGGCCAATGAGCAGTACTTC. Its protein is CASSQLPSGGANEQYF.

V is TRBV6-6 and J is TRBJ2-3; D ambiguous. V dropped 4 bases and J dropped 2 bases, with 13 bases sitting between them. The germline gives CDR1 MNHNY, CDR2 SVGAGI (reference sequence). This CDR3 spans 15 amino acids. The CDR3 nucleotides are TGTGCCAGCAGTTTGTTGGCCTACTCCACAGATACGCAGTATTTT. It translates to CASSLLAYSTDTQYF.

On this clonotype: A clone one base away is much larger, so this may be a read error. This rearrangement joins TRBV20-1 to TRBJ2-7, with D perhaps matching TRBD2 (5 bases). This CDR3 region has 13 residues. The germline V gene encodes CDR1 DFQATT and CDR2 SNEGSKA (reference sequence). CDR3 loop: CSARGGITYEQDF. In nucleotides, the CDR3 is TGCAGTGCTAGAGGAGGGATCACCTACGAGCAGGACTTC.

Of note for this clonotype: This may arise from a read error, as a much more abundant clone is one base away. V is TRBV4-1 and J is TRBJ2-5; tentatively, D is TRBD1 (5 bases). Gene TRBJ2-7 matches the end of the DNA better, so the J call may be wrong. Per the germline V gene, CDR1 is MGHRA and CDR2 is YSYEKL. The CDR3 loop spans 13 amino acids. CDR3 protein: CAGSQATGYEQYF. DNA for the CDR3: TGCGCCGGCAGCCAAGCTACAGGCTACGAGCAGTACTTC.

CDR3 sequence (DNA): TGTGCCAGCAGCCGGGGACGGATGATCTACGAGCAGTACTTC. Encoded protein: CASSRGRMIYEQYF. This rearrangement joins TRBV7-8 to TRBJ2-7; D is possibly TRBD1 or TRBD2 (5 bases each). Germline CDR1 SGHVS, CDR2 FQNEAQ. The CDR3 spans 14 residues. The V end lost 5 bases, the J end lost 3 bases, and 14 bases lay between the germline ends.

The rearrangement joins TRBV28 to TRBJ2-1; 8 bases map to TRBD2. After removal of 3 bases from V and 7 bases from J, the junction contained 8 bases not matched to a gene. Germline V lookup: CDR1 MDHEN, CDR2 SYDVKM. The CDR3 extends over 15 amino acids. As DNA, the CDR3 is TGTGCCAGCAGTTTTGTTACTAGCGGCCATAATGAGCAGTTCTTC. It codes for CASSFVTSGHNEQFF.

The CDR3 nucleotides read TGCAGTGCCCTCGATACCAACAGGGCAAAATTAGAGGATGGCTACACCTTC. This translates into CSALDTNRAKLEDGYTF. The V and J genes are TRBV20-1 and TRBJ1-2, with a possible D match to TRBD1 (6 bases). V shed 6 bases and J shed 6 bases, with 29 bases lying between them. Germline-derived CDR1 and CDR2 are DFQATT and SNEGSKA (reference sequence). The CDR3 totals 17 residues.

This chain joins TRBV12-3 or TRBV12-4 and TRBJ1-2; D call uncertain. The CDR3 spans 14 residues. Deletions cut 3 bases from V and 1 base from J, with 9 bases between. The CDR3 spells CASSFVGGNYGYTF. As DNA, the CDR3 is TGTGCCAGCAGTTTTGTCGGCGGTAACTATGGCTACACCTTC.

This clonotype turned up a few times. The rearrangement links TRBV2 to TRBJ2-7; the D gene is possibly TRBD2 (6 bases). Per germline, CDR1 SNHLY and CDR2 FYNNEI. Trimming took 3 bases from V and 5 from J, leaving 14 bases between them. The CDR3 runs to 14 residues. CDR3 protein: CASSEEGGIHEQYF. For the CDR3, the DNA is TGTGCCAGCAGTGAGGAAGGAGGGATCCACGAGCAGTACTTC.